This TCR beta chain was obtained from a study of OX40 agonist ivuxolimab in advanced cancers. The table lists this clone with a few counts. The CDR3 totals 13 residues. CDR1 is MNHNS and CDR2 is SASEGT in the germline V gene. Trimming shortened V by 6 bases and J by 3 bases, and 12 bases separated the two germline ends. Clones were sequenced by immunoSEQ multiplex PCR, and TCRdb holds only the in-frame ones, with some missing. The table records over 75,000 clones, roughly 88% of them present only once. This specimen consisted of CD4+ or CD8+ T cells sorted from blood, obtained in a trial of the OX40 agonist ivuxolimab. The source of this sequence is an adult with an advanced solid tumor such as melanoma, head and neck, liver or kidney cancer. The chain links TRBV6-1 to TRBJ2-7, with D unclear. CDR3 protein: CASSVNILYEQYF. The CDR3 DNA follows: TGTGCCAGCAGCGTTAACATCCTCTACGAGCAGTACTTC.